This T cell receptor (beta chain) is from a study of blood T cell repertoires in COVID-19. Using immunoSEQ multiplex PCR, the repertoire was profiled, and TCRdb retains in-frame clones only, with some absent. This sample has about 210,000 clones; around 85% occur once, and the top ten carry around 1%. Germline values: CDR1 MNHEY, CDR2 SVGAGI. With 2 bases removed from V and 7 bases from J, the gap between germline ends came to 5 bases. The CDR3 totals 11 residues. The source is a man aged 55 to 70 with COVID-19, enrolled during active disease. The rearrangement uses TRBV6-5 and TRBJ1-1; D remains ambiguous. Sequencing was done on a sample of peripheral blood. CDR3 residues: CASSYHGEAFF. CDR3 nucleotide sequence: TGTGCCAGCAGTTACCACGGTGAAGCTTTCTTT.